This entry features one T cell receptor (beta chain) sequence. Its specificity is unknown. This sample stems from a study of CD8+ T cells in alopecia areata. Study-level background: Each of the treated patients was given oral tofacitinib, 5 to 10 mg twice daily, for moderate-to-severe alopecia areata.

Study-level points and caveats: Lesional tissue from the scalp (especially in alopecia totalis/universalis) showed higher clonality than normal scalp.

Sampling of alopecia areata patients yielded lesional scalp punch biopsies as well as peripheral blood. Germline CDR1 SGDLS, CDR2 YYNGEE. CDR3 length equals 15 residues. Trimming removed 0 bases from V and 6 bases from J; junction bases left unmatched: 4. RNA extraction and reverse transcription yielded cDNA as sequencing template. Method: immunoSEQ multiplex PCR; TCRdb's copy keeps in-frame clones and lacks some. This sample carries 75,000 to 100,000 clones, 41% of them seen once, and the ten largest clones take approximately 1.2%. The clonotype originates from a human donor with alopecia areata. The sample taken for sequencing was CD4+ T cells sorted from blood. The V and J genes are TRBV9 and TRBJ2-1, with TRBD2 identical over 9 bases. The CDR3 nucleotides are TGTGCCAGCAGCGTAGTGCGGGGGGGCCTCAATGAGCAGTTCTTC. This sequence encodes CASSVVRGGLNEQFF. The complete variable domain, with remaining parts taken from reference TRBV9 and TRBJ2-1, reads DSGVTQTPKHLITATGQRVTLRCSPRSGDLSVYWYQQSLDQGLQFLIQYYNGEERAKGNILERFSAQQFPDLHSELNLSSLELGDSALYFCASSVVRGGLNEQFFGPGTRLTVL.